These 3 T cell receptor beta chains originate from one sample sequenced in a study of T cell changes during pregnancy in multiple sclerosis. Method: immunoSEQ multiplex PCR; TCRdb's copy keeps in-frame clones and lacks some. Of some 47,000 clones listed, more than 75% are singletons. This sample comprised CD8+ T cells from peripheral blood mononuclear cells, obtained after pregnancy. Receptors originate from a female donor in good health, enrolled as a control in a pregnancy study.

V usage is TRBV4-1 and J usage is TRBJ1-1; D is unclear. The germline V gene has CDR1 MGHRA and CDR2 YSYEKL. Deletions cut 6 bases from V and 3 bases from J, with 17 bases between. The CDR3 has 15 amino acids. CDR3: CASSFIERGDTEAFF. CDR3 nucleotide sequence: TGCGCCAGCAGTTTTATCGAACGGGGTGACACTGAAGCTTTCTTT.

The chain recombines TRBV5-6 with TRBJ1-5; 9 bases match TRBD1. With V trimmed by 0 bases and J by 9 bases, 4 bases remained unmatched. Germline V lookup: CDR1 SGHDT, CDR2 YYEEEE. The CDR3 loop spans 14 amino acids. The CDR3 is CASSLATGGWPQHF. The CDR3, as DNA: TGTGCCAGCAGCTTGGCGACAGGGGGATGGCCCCAGCATTTT.

The J gene is TRBJ2-3, the V gene TRBV7-9; the D is unclear. The CDR3 covers 12 residues. CDR1 is SEHNR, CDR2 FQNEAQ, per germline (reference sequence). Between the trimmed V and J ends, which lost 8 bases and 0 bases, there was a span of 6 bases. The CDR3 sequence is CASASSTDTQYF. The CDR3 DNA reads TGTGCCAGCGCGAGCAGCACAGATACGCAGTATTTT. Together with reference TRBV7-9 and TRBJ2-3, the CDR3 gives the full variable domain: DTGVSQNPRHKITKRGQNVTFRCDPISEHNRLYWYRQTLGQGPEFLTYFQNEAQLEKSRLLSDRFSAERPKGSFSTLEIQRTEQGDSAMYLCASASSTDTQYFGPGTRLTVL.